The source of this T cell receptor (beta chain) is a study of T cell changes during pregnancy in multiple sclerosis (dated by TCRdb to between 2018 and 2021). In terms of the full investigation: The study looked at changes in the T cell repertoire across pregnancy in women with multiple sclerosis.

The germline V gene (reference sequence) provides CDR1 MNHEY and CDR2 SMNVEV. V loses 4 bases, J loses 0 bases, and the germline ends lie 16 bases apart. From its cysteine to its phenylalanine, the CDR3 spans 18 amino acids. Only the CDR3 portion is preserved as DNA: 54 bases, with reading frame beginning at the first base. The library was prepared using the immunoSEQ multiplex PCR assay. The clones in this table, taken by TCRdb from immuneACCESS, are in-frame only. Not every clone is retained; where verified, under half of the shortfall comes from an unresolved V gene, and the cause of the rest is unknown. This sample gives 58,000 or so clones in total; about 89% of them show up just once. Around 1.7% of the sample goes to the ten largest clones. A single count supports this clone. What antigen it recognizes has not been identified. No base qualities exist here, and no much larger clone lies one base off it.

The receptor was derived from a female donor with multiple sclerosis, enrolled in a pregnancy study. The sequencing here drew on peripheral blood, taken after pregnancy. The sequence is built from TRBV27 and TRBJ1-6; the D gene remains uncertain. The DNA sequence reads TGTGCCAGCAGTTCGACTATATGGGGTGGCTCCTATAATTCACCCCTCCACTTT. This yields the protein CASSSTIWGGSYNSPLHF.